This entry lists 26 T cell receptor beta chains sequenced from one sample in a study of ipilimumab plus nivolumab after autologous stem cell transplantation. Using immunoSEQ multiplex PCR, the repertoire was profiled, and TCRdb retains in-frame clones only, with some absent. The sample lists 15,000 to 20,000 clones; roughly 79% were seen once. Sequences were derived from PBMCs, sampled in a trial of ipilimumab plus nivolumab as post-transplant consolidation. Receptor source: a male donor with diffuse large B-cell lymphoma.

The rearrangement uses TRBV27 and TRBJ1-5, with D uncertain. CDR1 and CDR2 (germline): MNHEY, SMNVEV (reference sequence). V dropped 7 bases and J dropped 5 bases, with 15 bases sitting between them. This CDR3 comprises 14 residues. The CDR3 region has the DNA TGTGCCAGCAAACCGGAGGGCTGGTATCAGCCCCAGCATTTT. The encoded protein is CASKPEGWYQPQHF.

The genes are TRBV7-9 and TRBJ1-4, with D possibly being TRBD1 (6 bases). V lost 5 bases and J lost 5, with 12 bases in between. Per germline, CDR1 SEHNR and CDR2 FQNEAQ (reference sequence). This CDR3 has 14 residues. The CDR3 loop reads CASSPGAGNEKLFF. CDR3 DNA sequence: TGTGCCAGCAGCCCAGGGGCAGGGAATGAAAAACTGTTTTTT. Full variable domain (missing parts from reference TRBV7-9 and TRBJ1-4): DTGVSQNPRHKITKRGQNVTFRCDPISEHNRLYWYRQTLGQGPEFLTYFQNEAQLEKSRLLSDRFSAERPKGSFSTLEIQRTEQGDSAMYLCASSPGAGNEKLFFGSGTQLSVL.

The V and J genes are TRBV10-1 and TRBJ1-6, with TRBD1 as a possible D gene (5 bases). The germline V gene has CDR1 WNHNN and CDR2 SYGVQD (reference sequence). Trimming took off 9 bases at V and 9 bases at J, with 12 bases between the two ends. The CDR3 contains 12 residues. The CDR3, as DNA: TGCGCCAGGACTTCAGGGTCTTCACCCCTCCACTTT. Translating gives CARTSGSSPLHF.

The J gene is TRBJ1-3, the V gene TRBV18; 7 positions match TRBD1. With 5 bases clipped from V and 0 bases from J, the junction kept 4 bases outside the gene matches. Germline assignment: CDR1 KGHSH and CDR2 LQKENI. The CDR3 is 15 amino acids. The CDR3 DNA follows: TGTGCCAGCTCAACGGGGACAGACTCTGGAAACACCATATATTTT. It specifies CASSTGTDSGNTIYF.

The chain has TRBV30 and TRBJ1-5, with D perhaps matching TRBD1 (5 bases). The ends were cut back, 1 base at V and 6 bases at J, with 13 bases in the middle. The CDR3 has 14 residues. The V gene's germline CDR1 is GTSNPN and CDR2 SVGIG (reference sequence). The CDR3 region is CAWSGAGPPQPQHF. The CDR3 DNA follows: TGTGCCTGGAGTGGTGCAGGGCCCCCTCAGCCCCAGCATTTT.

CDR3 bases: TGTGCCAGCAGTTTAGACAGGGGGCTTGGCTACACCTTC. As protein: CASSLDRGLGYTF. The chain has TRBV28 and TRBJ1-2; 10 nucleotides align to TRBD1. The CDR3 sequence is 13 residues long. CDR1 MDHEN and CDR2 SYDVKM come from the germline V gene. Trimming took 2 bases from V and 7 from J; bases not matched to a gene: 1.

The chain has TRBV5-5 and TRBJ2-3; D is unresolved. V shed 1 base and J shed 0 bases, with 12 bases lying between them. The CDR3 sequence is 16 residues long. CDR1 SGHKS and CDR2 YYEKEE come from the germline V gene (reference sequence). CDR3 bases: TGTGCCAGCAGCTTGTTCGGAGTTTCTAGCACAGATACGCAGTATTTT. Translating gives CASSLFGVSSTDTQYF.

A word on this clone: This CDR3 is also generated by other DNA sequences in the sample. The chain employs TRBV5-5 and TRBJ1-2; no clear D gene. CDR3 length: 12 residues. Trimming cost V 4 bases and J 6 bases, with 10 bases left between them. Germline CDR1 is SGHKS and CDR2 is YYEKEE (reference sequence). The CDR3 sequence: CASSPDRDGYTF. DNA of the CDR3: TGTGCCAGCAGCCCGGATAGGGATGGCTACACCTTC.

The rearrangement joins TRBV11-2 to TRBJ1-4; a weak D match, TRBD1 (5 bases). Germline-derived CDR1 and CDR2 are SGHAT and FQNNGV. This CDR3 is 16 amino acids long. Trimming shortened V by 1 base and J by 4 bases, and 13 bases separated the two germline ends. CDR3 coding DNA: TGTGCCAGCAGCTTAGGCAGGGCCCACCTTAATGAAAAACTGTTTTTT. Its translation is CASSLGRAHLNEKLFF.

V is TRBV19 and J is TRBJ2-2; D is uncertain. Trimming shortened V by 6 bases and J by 3 bases, and 5 bases separated the two germline ends. Germline V lookup: CDR1 LNHDA, CDR2 SQIVND (reference sequence). The CDR3 contains 12 residues. CDR3: CASRGYTGELFF. CDR3 nucleotide sequence: TGTGCCAGTAGGGGTTACACCGGGGAGCTGTTTTTT.

The chain links TRBV29-1 to TRBJ2-1; D uncertain. Between the trimmed V and J ends, which lost 1 base and 7 bases, there was a span of 11 bases. This CDR3 comprises 13 residues. Germline lookup yields CDR1 SQVTM and CDR2 ANQGSEA. This chain's CDR3 is CSVEGAEWNEQFF. The CDR3 nucleotides read TGCAGCGTTGAAGGCGCAGAGTGGAATGAGCAGTTCTTC.

The rearrangement joins TRBV2 to TRBJ1-1; D remains ambiguous. The V end was cut by 6 bases, the J end by 1 base, with 9 bases between. This CDR3 has 13 amino acids. Germline loops: CDR1 SNHLY, CDR2 FYNNEI. The CDR3 here is CASRQLRNTEAFF. CDR3 sequence (DNA): TGTGCCAGCAGGCAGTTAAGGAACACTGAAGCTTTCTTT.

The chain employs TRBV4-3 and TRBJ2-3; D is possibly TRBD2 (5 bases). V lost 3 bases and J 10 bases, leaving 11 bases between the germline ends. Germline CDR1 reads LGHNA; CDR2 reads YSLEER. This CDR3 has 12 amino acids. The CDR3 coding sequence is TGCGCCAGCAGCCAGGGAGATCTTGCGCAGTATTTT. Its translation: CASSQGDLAQYF.

This clone was found a few times. Here the CDR3 reads CASSIGPYTIYF. The CDR3 DNA follows: TGTGCCAGTAGTATAGGGCCATACACCATATATTTT. V and J are TRBV19 and TRBJ1-3; D call uncertain. CDR1 and CDR2 from the germline V gene are LNHDA and SQIVND (reference sequence). The CDR3 consists of 12 residues. Trimming took 1 base from V and 8 from J, leaving 6 bases between them.

The rearrangement links TRBV5-8 to TRBJ2-7; the D call may be TRBD1 or TRBD2 (6 bases each). CDR3 size: 13 residues. V was cut by 4 bases and J by 1 base, with 9 bases left in between. Germline V lookup: CDR1 SGHTS, CDR2 YDEGEE. CDR3 in amino acids: CASSGGTSYEQYF. CDR3 nucleotide sequence: TGTGCCAGCAGCGGGGGGACATCCTACGAGCAGTACTTC.

V gene TRBV27 combines with J gene TRBJ1-1; 9 bases line up with TRBD1. CDR3 size: 13 residues. The germline V gene has CDR1 MNHEY and CDR2 SMNVEV (reference sequence). V shed 0 bases, J shed 10 bases, and the junction held 3 bases outside the gene matches. CDR3 nucleotide sequence: TGTGCCAGCAGTTTATCGGGGACAGGGTTAGCTTTCTTT. Its protein product is CASSLSGTGLAFF.

This clone rates as medium-sized (0.01 to 0.1%). This chain links TRBV30 with TRBJ1-1; 7 bases map to TRBD1. Germline V gene sequence: CDR1 GTSNPN, CDR2 SVGIG (reference sequence). This CDR3 contains 14 residues. Trimming cost V 4 bases and J 11 bases; bases outside gene matches: 16. The CDR3 bases are TGTGCCTGGAATACCGGGACAGATCAAGTGTGGGCTTTCTTT. It yields the protein CAWNTGTDQVWAFF.

The genes are TRBV27 and TRBJ1-5; D unresolved. V was clipped by 3 bases and J by 1 base, with 4 bases between them. The CDR3 loop spans 13 amino acids. Germline lookup yields CDR1 MNHEY and CDR2 SMNVEV (reference sequence). The CDR3 nucleotides read TGTGCCAGCAGTTTTAAGAGCAATCAGCCCCAGCATTTT. Translation: CASSFKSNQPQHF.

As concerns this clone: The junction departs from germline at one end; a sequencing error may be responsible. The V call is TRBV6-5, the J call TRBJ1-6, with D tentatively TRBD1 (5 bases). Germline assignment: CDR1 MNHEY and CDR2 SVGAGI. CDR3 length: 12 residues. CDR3 in DNA: TGTGCCAGCAGTCGACAGAATTCACCCCTCCGCTTT. This encodes CASSRQNSPLRF.

The sample holds a few counts of this clone. This rearrangement joins TRBV6-6 to TRBJ2-5; no firm D call. The length of the CDR3 is 14 residues. V lost 3 bases to trimming and J lost 1 base, with 9 bases between them. Germline loops: CDR1 MNHNY, CDR2 SVGAGI (reference sequence). The CDR3 loop reads CASSYSKLQETQYF. The CDR3 nucleotides are TGTGCCAGCAGTTATAGCAAGCTCCAAGAGACCCAGTACTTC.

The chain couples TRBV19 to TRBJ1-5, with D perhaps matching TRBD1 (6 bases). CDR1 and CDR2 (germline): LNHDA, SQIVND (reference sequence). The ends were cut back, 6 bases at V and 6 bases at J, with 18 bases in the middle. The CDR3 consists of 15 residues. CDR3 region: CASSTTGQGVQPQHF. The CDR3 DNA reads TGTGCCAGTAGCACCACGGGACAAGGTGTTCAGCCCCAGCATTTT. The variable domain in full, completed from reference TRBV19 and TRBJ1-5, reads DGGITQSPKYLFRKEGQNVTLSCEQNLNHDAMYWYRQDPGQGLRLIYYSQIVNDFQKGDIAEGYSVSREKKESFPLTVTSAQKNPTAFYLCASSTTGQGVQPQHFGDGTRLSIL.

The genes are TRBV6-1 and TRBJ2-5; a weak D match, TRBD2 (5 bases). V lost 6 bases and J lost 1, with 12 bases in between. The CDR3 has 14 residues. Germline CDR1 reads MNHNS; CDR2 reads SASEGT. The CDR3 DNA reads as TGTGCCAGCAGGGGTTACCGGGGCCAAGAGACCCAGTACTTC. The encoded protein is CASRGYRGQETQYF.

The chain is built from TRBV27 and TRBJ2-7, with 7 bases that match TRBD1. V was clipped by 6 bases and J by 4 bases; unmatched bases: 9. The CDR3 is 14 residues long. Germline CDR1 and CDR2: MNHEY and SMNVEV (reference sequence). The CDR3 region has the DNA TGTGCCAGCAGACCGGGACAGTCTTTTTACGAGCAGTACTTC. It translates to CASRPGQSFYEQYF.

This chain connects TRBV10-3 to TRBJ2-1, with TRBD2 identical over 11 bases. CDR1 is ENHRY and CDR2 is SYGVKD in the germline V gene. This CDR3 is 16 amino acids long. V gave up 7 bases and J gave up 0 bases; unmatched junction bases: 5. The CDR3 coding sequence is TGTGCCATCAAGGCTAGCGGGGGGAGCTCCTACAATGAGCAGTTCTTC. It translates to CAIKASGGSSYNEQFF.

The V call is TRBV29-1, the J call TRBJ2-7; D unclear. The ends were cut back, 6 bases at V and 1 base at J, with 10 bases in the middle. CDR3 length: 12 residues. Germline V gene data show CDR1 as SQVTM and CDR2 as ANQGSEA. CDR3: CSVSSNSYEQYF. Written as DNA, the CDR3 is TGCAGCGTGTCTTCCAATTCCTACGAGCAGTACTTC.

The chain employs TRBV2 and TRBJ2-1; 11 bases align to TRBD2. The CDR3 runs 14 residues. V was clipped by 8 bases and J by 9 bases; unmatched bases: 9. Germline CDR1 SNHLY, CDR2 FYNNEI. CDR3 DNA sequence: TGTGCCAGCCCTTTAGCGGGGGGGCTGGGTGAGCAGTTCTTC. As protein: CASPLAGGLGEQFF. Together with reference TRBV2 and TRBJ2-1, the CDR3 gives the full variable domain: EPEVTQTPSHQVTQMGQEVILRCVPISNHLYFYWYRQILGQKVEFLVSFYNNEISEKSEIFDDQFSVERPDGSNFTLKIRSTKLEDSAMYFCASPLAGGLGEQFFGPGTRLTVL.